Shown below are 8 T cell receptor beta chains from a single sample sequenced in a study of beta chain features in type 1 diabetes. Study results and caveats: Significant though moderate, a shortening of TCRB CDR3s appeared in all four CD4+ subsets of Type 1 diabetes patients.

The isolated RNA, all of it, was reverse transcribed, so expressed TCRB transcripts were what got sequenced. The protocol was immunoSEQ multiplex PCR, while the TCRdb copy is restricted to in-frame clones and leaves out a portion. The table shows 160,000 or so clones, with roughly 9% occurring only once. Which antigens these TCRs recognize remains unknown. Sequenced sample: central memory CD4+ T cells from blood. The origin of the receptors is a woman aged 25 to 45 with type 1 diabetes.

This clone came up a few times. CDR3 DNA sequence: TGTGCCAGCAGTTACTCGTATGAGACCCAGTACTTC. As protein: CASSYSYETQYF. The chain combines TRBV6-6 with TRBJ2-5; D unresolved. The length of the CDR3 is 12 residues. Trimming took 0 bases from V and 5 from J, leaving 4 bases between them. CDR1 and CDR2 from the germline V gene are MNHNY and SVGAGI (reference sequence).

This clone was counted only a few times. V usage is TRBV9 and J usage is TRBJ2-6; 7 bases align to TRBD1. V lost 4 bases and J lost 4; bases outside the gene matches: 11. This CDR3 has 17 amino acids. The V gene's germline CDR1 is SGDLS and CDR2 YYNGEE. In nucleotides, the CDR3 is TGTGCCAGCAGCCCTAGACAGGGTAGGTCCGGGGCCAACGTCCTGACTTTC. It translates to CASSPRQGRSGANVLTF.

In regard to this clone: The junction departs from the called germline gene at one end, perhaps through a read error. This chain connects TRBV7-3 to TRBJ2-7; TRBD1 aligns across 7 bases. The CDR3 is made up of 12 amino acids. Germline lookup yields CDR1 SGHTA and CDR2 FQGTGA. The CDR3 sequence: CASSHRQGRLTF. The CDR3 nucleotides are TGTGCCAGCAGCCACCGACAGGGAAGGTTAACCTTC.

This chain connects TRBV7-9 to TRBJ1-5, with 8 bases matching TRBD1. Looked up from germline, CDR1 is SEHNR and CDR2 is FQNEAQ (reference sequence). V was clipped by 5 bases and J by 12 bases; unmatched bases: 3. The CDR3 covers 11 residues. This CDR3 reads CASSLGQVQHF. CDR3 nucleotides: TGTGCCAGCAGCCTGGGACAGGTCCAGCATTTT.

This clone was observed a few times. This chain connects TRBV28 to TRBJ2-3; D is perhaps TRBD2 (6 bases). The CDR3 is made up of 17 amino acids. Germline V gene sequence: CDR1 MDHEN, CDR2 SYDVKM. The germline V and J ends were trimmed by 1 base and 4 bases, with 18 bases remaining between them. The CDR3 here is CASSLFGISGGADTQYF. CDR3 DNA: TGTGCCAGCAGTTTATTCGGTATTAGCGGAGGGGCAGATACGCAGTATTTT.

This clone has more than one count but fewer than ten. This sequence joins TRBV9 and TRBJ2-3, with 9 bases lining up with TRBD2. J was trimmed by 8 bases and V by 0 bases; bases with no gene match: 4. The CDR3 runs to 14 residues. Germline values: CDR1 SGDLS, CDR2 YYNGEE. CDR3 region: CASSVDLAGITQYF. In DNA, the CDR3 is TGTGCCAGCAGCGTAGATCTAGCGGGGATTACGCAGTATTTT.

In this sample, this clone turned up a few times. One end of the junction is discordant with germline, which a read error may explain. J is TRBJ2-4 and V is TRBV29-1, with a tentative D call TRBD2 (6 bases). The CDR3 sequence is 13 residues long. Germline loops: CDR1 SQVTM, CDR2 ANQGSEA. This CDR3 reads CSVEGTRQNIQYF. CDR3 bases: TGCAGCGTCGAAGGGACTCGCCAAAACATTCAGTACTTC.

This clone showed up just a few times. This CDR3 reads CSVELGLAGSYEQYF. The DNA for the CDR3 is TGCAGCGTCGAATTAGGACTAGCGGGATCCTACGAGCAGTACTTC. The chain carries TRBV29-1 and TRBJ2-7; 12 bases are shared with TRBD2. The germline CDR1 and CDR2 sequences are SQVTM and ANQGSEA. This CDR3 is 15 amino acids long. The ends lost 6 bases at V and 1 base at J; junction bases unmatched: 7.